This T cell receptor beta chain was documented in a study of T cell responses to AZD1222 COVID-19 vaccine. The wider study: Second-dose timings of about 4 or about 12 weeks were pooled. Findings of the study overall: White British people made up most donors, females outnumbered males, and clonal diversity was possibly underestimated. Among those given AZD1222, only five to seven were seropositive at baseline. Reports say nearly half of spike-specific TCRs go after unmutated variant regions.

Produced via immunoSEQ multiplex PCR; TCRdb's table is partial and in-frame only. Counted here are about 110,000 clones, over 75% occurring once; the ten biggest clones make up around 4.6%. Remarks on this clone: No antigen is known for it.

The CDR3 is 16 residues long. Germline assignment: CDR1 LGHNT and CDR2 FRNRAP. The V and J ends lost 2 bases and 6 bases, in that order; junction bases with no gene match: 7. The source is an adult in good health. The sequences come from peripheral blood, collected on day 0 of AZD1222 vaccination. The genes are TRBV12-5 and TRBJ1-6; 7 bases map to TRBD1. In nucleotides, the CDR3 is TGTGCTAGTGGTTTGTCATCCGGGACAGTTAATTCACCCCTCCACTTT. This codes for CASGLSSGTVNSPLHF.